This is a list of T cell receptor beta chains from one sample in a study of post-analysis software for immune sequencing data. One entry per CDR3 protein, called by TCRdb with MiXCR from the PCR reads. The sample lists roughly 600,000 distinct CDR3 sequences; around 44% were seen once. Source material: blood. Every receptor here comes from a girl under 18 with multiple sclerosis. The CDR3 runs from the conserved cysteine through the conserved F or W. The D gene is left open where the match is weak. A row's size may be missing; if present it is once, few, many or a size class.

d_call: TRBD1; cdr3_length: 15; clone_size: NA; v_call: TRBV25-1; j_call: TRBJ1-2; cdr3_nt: TGTGCCAGCAGTGAAAGGGCAGGGGGGACCTATGGCTACACCTTC; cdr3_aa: CASSERAGGTYGYTF
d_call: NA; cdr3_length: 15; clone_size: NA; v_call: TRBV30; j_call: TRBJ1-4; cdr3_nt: TGTGCCTGGAGTCCCGGACACGCAACTAATGAAAAACTGTTTTTT; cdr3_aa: CAWSPGHATNEKLFF
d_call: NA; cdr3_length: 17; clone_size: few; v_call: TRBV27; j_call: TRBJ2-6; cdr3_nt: TGTGCCAGCAGTTTACACGCTATCGGCTCTGGGGCCAACGTCCTGACTTTC; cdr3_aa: CASSLHAIGSGANVLTF
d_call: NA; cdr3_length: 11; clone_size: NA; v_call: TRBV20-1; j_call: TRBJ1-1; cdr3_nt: TGCAGTGCTCGGGGGGGACCCGAAGCTTTCTTT; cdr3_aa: CSARGGPEAFF
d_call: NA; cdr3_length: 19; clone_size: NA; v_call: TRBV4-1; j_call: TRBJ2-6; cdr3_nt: TGCGCCAGCAGCCAGGGACCGGGGCCCCCCGTCTCTGGGGCCAACGTCCTGACTTTC; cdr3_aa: CASSQGPGPPVSGANVLTF
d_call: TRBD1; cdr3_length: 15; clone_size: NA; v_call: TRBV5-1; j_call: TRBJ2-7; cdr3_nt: TGCGCCAGCAGCTTGTTAGAGACAGGGGGCTACGAGCAGTACTTC; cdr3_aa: CASSLLETGGYEQYF
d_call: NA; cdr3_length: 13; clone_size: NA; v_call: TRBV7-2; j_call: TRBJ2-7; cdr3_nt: TGTGCCAGCAGCCCGCCGCAGGCCTACGAGCAGTACTTC; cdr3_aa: CASSPPQAYEQYF
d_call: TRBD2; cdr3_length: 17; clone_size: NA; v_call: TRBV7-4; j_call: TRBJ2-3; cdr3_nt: TGTGCCAGCAGCTTCCCACTAGCGCACGGAGGCACAGATACGCAGTATTTT; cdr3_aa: CASSFPLAHGGTDTQYF
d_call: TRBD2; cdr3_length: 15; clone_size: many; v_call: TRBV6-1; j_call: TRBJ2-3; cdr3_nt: TGTGCCAGCACCACACTCGGGGGGAACACAGATACGCAGTATTTT; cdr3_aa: CASTTLGGNTDTQYF
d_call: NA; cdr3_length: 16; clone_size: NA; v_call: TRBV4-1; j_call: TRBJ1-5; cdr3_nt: TGCGCCAGCAGCCAACCCTTGTCCGGCCTCTTAGGGCCCCAGCATTTT; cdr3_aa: CASSQPLSGLLGPQHF
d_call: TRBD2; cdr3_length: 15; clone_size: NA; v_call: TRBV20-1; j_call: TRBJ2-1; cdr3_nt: TGCAGTGCTAGAATGGGACTAGGGACCTACAATGAGCAGTTCTTC; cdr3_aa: CSARMGLGTYNEQFF
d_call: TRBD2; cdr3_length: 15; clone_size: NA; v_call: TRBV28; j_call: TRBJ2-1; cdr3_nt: TGTGCCAGCAGCCTGAGCGGGAGAATCAACAATGAGCAGTTCTTC; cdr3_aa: CASSLSGRINNEQFF
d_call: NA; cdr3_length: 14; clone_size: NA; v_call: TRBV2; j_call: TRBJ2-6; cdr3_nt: TGTGCCAGCAGCCTCCGCTCTGGGGCCAACGTCCTGACTTTC; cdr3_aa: CASSLRSGANVLTF
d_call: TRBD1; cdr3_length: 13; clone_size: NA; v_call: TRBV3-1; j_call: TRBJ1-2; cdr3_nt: TGTGCCAGCAGCTATGGACAGGGTAAAGGCTACACCTTC; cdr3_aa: CASSYGQGKGYTF
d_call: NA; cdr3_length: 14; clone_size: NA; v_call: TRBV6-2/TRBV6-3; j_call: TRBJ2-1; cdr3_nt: TGTGCCAGCAGTTACGAGCGGAGCCACAATGAGCAGTTCTTC; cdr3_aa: CASSYERSHNEQFF
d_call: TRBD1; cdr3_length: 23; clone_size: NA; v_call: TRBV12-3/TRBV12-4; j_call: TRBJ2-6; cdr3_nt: TGTGCCAGCAGTCTACCACGTCGGACAGGGATCCGCCCCTCTGGTCTTAGGGCCAACGTCCTGACTTTC; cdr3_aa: CASSLPRRTGIRPSGLRANVLTF
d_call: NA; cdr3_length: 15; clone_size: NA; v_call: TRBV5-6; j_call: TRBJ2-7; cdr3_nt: TGTGCCAGCAGCTTGGCCCCGGTGTTCTCCTACGAGCAGTACTTC; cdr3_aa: CASSLAPVFSYEQYF
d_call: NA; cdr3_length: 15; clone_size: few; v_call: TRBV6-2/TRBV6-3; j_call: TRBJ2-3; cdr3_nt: TGTGCCAGCAGCCAAATGAACGGGGAAACAGATACGCAGTATTTT; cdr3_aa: CASSQMNGETDTQYF
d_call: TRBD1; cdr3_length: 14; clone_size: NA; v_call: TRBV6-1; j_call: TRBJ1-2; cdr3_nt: TGTGCCAGCACTTCCGGGACAGGGGCATATGGCTACACCTTC; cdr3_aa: CASTSGTGAYGYTF
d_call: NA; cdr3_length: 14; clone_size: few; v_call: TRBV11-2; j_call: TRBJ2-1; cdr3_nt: TGTGCCAGCAGCGCTCCGCTTAGGGAGGATGAGCAGTTCTTC; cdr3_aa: CASSAPLREDEQFF
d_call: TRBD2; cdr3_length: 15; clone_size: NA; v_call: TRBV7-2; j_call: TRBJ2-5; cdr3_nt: TGTGCCAGCAGCCCTCCGAGTGCGGGGGAAGAGACCCAGTACTTC; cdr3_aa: CASSPPSAGEETQYF
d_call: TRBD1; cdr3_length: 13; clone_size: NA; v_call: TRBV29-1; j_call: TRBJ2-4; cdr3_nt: TGCAGCGTTTGGACAGGGGAAGGTGGCATTCAGTACTTC; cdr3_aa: CSVWTGEGGIQYF
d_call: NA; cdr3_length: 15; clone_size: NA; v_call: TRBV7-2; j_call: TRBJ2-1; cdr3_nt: TGTGCCAGCAGCCAGGGGCCTGTTTCCTACAATGAGCAGTTCTTC; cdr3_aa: CASSQGPVSYNEQFF
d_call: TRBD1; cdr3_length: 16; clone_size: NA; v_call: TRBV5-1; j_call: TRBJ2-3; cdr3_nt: TGCGCCAGCAGCTCTGCCACAGGGGGCCCAACAGATACGCAGTATTTT; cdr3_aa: CASSSATGGPTDTQYF
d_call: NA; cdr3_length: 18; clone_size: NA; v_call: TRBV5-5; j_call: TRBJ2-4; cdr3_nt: TGTGCCAGCAGCTTGGCTCTGTTCCCCGGGGTGGCCAAAAACATTCAGTACTTC; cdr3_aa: CASSLALFPGVAKNIQYF
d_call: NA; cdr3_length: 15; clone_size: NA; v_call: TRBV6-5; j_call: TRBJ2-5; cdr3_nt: TGTGCCAGCAGTACCTTGGCCTCGACGGGGGAGACCCAGTACTTC; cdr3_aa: CASSTLASTGETQYF
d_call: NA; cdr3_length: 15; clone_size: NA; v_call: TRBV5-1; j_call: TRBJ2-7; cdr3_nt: TGCGCCAGCAGCTTGGGACCGCAGAGCTCCTACGAGCAGTACTTC; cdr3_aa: CASSLGPQSSYEQYF
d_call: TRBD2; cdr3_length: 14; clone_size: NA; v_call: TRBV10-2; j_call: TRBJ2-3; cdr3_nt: TGCGCCAGCAGTGATCCTAGCGGCTCAGATACGCCGTATTTT; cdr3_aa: CASSDPSGSDTPYF
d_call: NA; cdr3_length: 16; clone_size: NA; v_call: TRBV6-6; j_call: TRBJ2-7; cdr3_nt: TGTGCCAGCAGTTACCCGGGTAGGACCGCGCCCTACGAGCAGTACTTC; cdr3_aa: CASSYPGRTAPYEQYF
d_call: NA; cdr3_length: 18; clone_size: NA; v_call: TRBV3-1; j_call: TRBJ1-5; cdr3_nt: TGTGCCAGCAGCCAAGAATACTTTGGCTCCAAAGGGGGTCAGCCCCAGCATTTT; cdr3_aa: CASSQEYFGSKGGQPQHF
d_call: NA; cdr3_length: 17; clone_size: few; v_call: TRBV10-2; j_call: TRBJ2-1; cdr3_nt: TGCGCCAGCAGTCCCCATCCAGGGGAGCCCAATTACAATGAGCAGTTCTTC; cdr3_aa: CASSPHPGEPNYNEQFF
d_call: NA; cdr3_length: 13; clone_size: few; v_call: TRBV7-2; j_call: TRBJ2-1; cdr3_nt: TGTGCCAGCAGCTTAGGGCAGCACTACGAGCAGTTCTTC; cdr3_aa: CASSLGQHYEQFF
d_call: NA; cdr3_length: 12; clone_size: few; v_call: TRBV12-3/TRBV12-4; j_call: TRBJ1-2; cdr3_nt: TGTGCCAGCAGTCTTAGACAGTCTGGCTACACCTTC; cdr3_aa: CASSLRQSGYTF
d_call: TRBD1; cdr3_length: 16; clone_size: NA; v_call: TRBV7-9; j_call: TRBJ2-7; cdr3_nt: TGTGCCAGCAGCCCTCTCTCCGGACAGGGCAGGTACGAGCAGTACTTC; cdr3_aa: CASSPLSGQGRYEQYF
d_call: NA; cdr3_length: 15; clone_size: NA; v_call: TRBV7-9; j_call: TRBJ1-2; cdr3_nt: TGTGCCAGCAGCTTAGGTCGTCTCACGACCTATGGCTACACCTTC; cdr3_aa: CASSLGRLTTYGYTF
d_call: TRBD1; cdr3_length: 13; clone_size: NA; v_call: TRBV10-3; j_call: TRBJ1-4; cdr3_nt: TGTGCCGTATCGGGACAGGGGAATGAAAAACTGTTTTTT; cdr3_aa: CAVSGQGNEKLFF
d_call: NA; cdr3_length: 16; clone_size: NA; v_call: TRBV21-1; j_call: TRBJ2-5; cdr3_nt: TGTGCCAGCAGCAAGCTGCCGGGACAGGGCTGGGAGACCCAGTACTTC; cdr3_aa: CASSKLPGQGWETQYF
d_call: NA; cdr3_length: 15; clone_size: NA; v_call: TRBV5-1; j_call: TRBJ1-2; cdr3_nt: TGCGCCAGCAGCTTGGAACCGACGGGGGCTTATGGCTACACCTTC; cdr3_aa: CASSLEPTGAYGYTF
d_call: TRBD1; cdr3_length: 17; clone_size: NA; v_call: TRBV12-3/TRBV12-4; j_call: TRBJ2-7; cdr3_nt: TGTGCCAGCAGTTTAGGCTACTCGGGACAGGGGTCCGACGAGCAGTACTTC; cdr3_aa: CASSLGYSGQGSDEQYF
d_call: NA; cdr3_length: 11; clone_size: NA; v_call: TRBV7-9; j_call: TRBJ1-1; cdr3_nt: TGTGCCGCGTCCCCTAACACTGAAGCTTTCTTT; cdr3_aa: CAASPNTEAFF
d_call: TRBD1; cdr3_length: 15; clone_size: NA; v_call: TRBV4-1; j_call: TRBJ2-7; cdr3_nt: TGCGCCAGCCAAGATGGTTCCGGGACAGCCTACGAGCAGTACTTC; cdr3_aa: CASQDGSGTAYEQYF
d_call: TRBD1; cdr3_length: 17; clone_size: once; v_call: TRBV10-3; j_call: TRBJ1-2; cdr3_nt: TGTGCCATCAGTGAGTCGCAACAGGGGGCTAGAAGCTATGGCTACACCTTC; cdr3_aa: CAISESQQGARSYGYTF
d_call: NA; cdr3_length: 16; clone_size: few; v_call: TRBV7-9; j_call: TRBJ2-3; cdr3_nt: TGTGCCAGCAGCTTACACCCCTTAAGGGAGCCAGATACGCAGTATTTT; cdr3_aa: CASSLHPLREPDTQYF